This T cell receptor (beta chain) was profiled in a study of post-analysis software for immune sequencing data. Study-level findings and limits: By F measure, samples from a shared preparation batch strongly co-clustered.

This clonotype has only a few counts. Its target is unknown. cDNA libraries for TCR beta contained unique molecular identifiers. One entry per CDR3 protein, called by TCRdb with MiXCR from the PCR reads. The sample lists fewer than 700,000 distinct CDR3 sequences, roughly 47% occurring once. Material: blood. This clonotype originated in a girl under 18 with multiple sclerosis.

CDR3 nucleotide sequence: TGTGCCAGCAGTGACTCCACGGTCTCTGGGGCCAACGTCCTGACTTTC. It specifies CASSDSTVSGANVLTF. The V and J genes are TRBV25-1 and TRBJ2-6; D is ambiguous. Germline-derived CDR1 and CDR2 are MGHDK and SYGVNS. The V end lost 3 bases, the J end lost 0 bases, and 9 bases lay between the germline ends. CDR3 length equals 16 residues.